A single sample gave rise to the 21 T cell receptor beta chains below, sequenced in a study of control samples from healthy donors and cancer patients. Profiling relied on immunoSEQ multiplex PCR, and the TCRdb table lists in-frame clones only, not all of them. The table records 110,000 or so clones, about 89% of them present only once. Sequenced material: blood. These receptors were collected from a man between 50 and 59 years old in good health.

On this clone: This sample includes further DNA sequences coding for the same CDR3. The rearrangement uses TRBV30 and TRBJ1-2, with 9 positions matching TRBD1. Germline V lookup: CDR1 GTSNPN, CDR2 SVGIG (reference sequence). Trimming took 8 bases from V and 2 from J; bases not matched to a gene: 0. The CDR3 sequence is 11 residues long. CDR3 protein: CAGTGNYGYTF. The CDR3 DNA sequence: TGTGCCGGGACAGGGAACTATGGCTACACCTTC.

The chain is built from TRBV19 and TRBJ2-1, with D unresolved. The germline V gene encodes CDR1 LNHDA and CDR2 SQIVND (reference sequence). V shed 0 bases and J shed 10 bases, with 7 bases lying between them. This CDR3 region has 12 residues. CDR3 nucleotide sequence: TGTGCCAGTAGTATAGATCGGCGGGAGCAGTTCTTC. It encodes CASSIDRREQFF.

This chain uses TRBV7-9 with TRBJ1-4; possible D gene TRBD1, 6 bases. Trimming left V 5 bases short and J 10 bases short, with 14 bases between. The CDR3 has 13 residues. Germline-derived CDR1 and CDR2 are SEHNR and FQNEAQ (reference sequence). CDR3 bases: TGTGCCAGCAGCGTCGGCCAGGGGCTAAAACTGTTTTTT. Translation gives CASSVGQGLKLFF.

J is TRBJ2-5 and V is TRBV29-1; no reliable D call. Germline values: CDR1 SQVTM, CDR2 ANQGSEA. Trimming removed 4 bases from V and 0 bases from J, with 3 bases in between. This CDR3 is built from 11 residues. The CDR3 protein is CSVADQETQYF. CDR3 DNA sequence: TGCAGCGTTGCAGACCAAGAGACCCAGTACTTC.

The chain has TRBV29-1 and TRBJ1-2; no reliable D call. CDR3 length equals 12 residues. Germline V gives CDR1 SQVTM, CDR2 ANQGSEA. Trimming removed 6 bases at V and 2 bases at J, with 10 bases between. In DNA form, the CDR3 reads TGCAGCGTGGTCCAGGTCAACTATGGCTACACCTTC. This sequence encodes CSVVQVNYGYTF.

This sequence joins TRBV24-1 and TRBJ2-5; no clear D gene. Germline V gene lookup returns CDR1 KGHDR and CDR2 SFDVKD. CDR3 size: 15 residues. V lost 3 bases and J lost 3, with 13 bases in between. CDR3 in DNA: TGTGCCACCAGTGATAGGGAAGGGCTGGAAGAGACCCAGTACTTC. Translated, it gives CATSDREGLEETQYF.

This clone showed up just once. The gene calls are TRBV5-1 and TRBJ2-1, with 12 nucleotides matching TRBD2. The trim removed 2 bases at V and 5 bases at J, leaving 2 bases unmatched. CDR1 and CDR2 from the germline V gene are SGHRS and YFSETQ. This CDR3 contains 15 residues. CDR3 in amino acids: CASSFLAGGHNEQFF. CDR3 bases: TGCGCCAGCAGCTTTCTAGCGGGGGGGCACAATGAGCAGTTCTTC. Full variable domain (missing parts from reference TRBV5-1 and TRBJ2-1): KAGVTQTPRYLIKTRGQQVTLSCSPISGHRSVSWYQQTPGQGLQFLFEYFSETQRNKGNFPGRFSGRQFSNSRSEMNVSTLELGDSALYLCASSFLAGGHNEQFFGPGTRLTVL.

The J gene is TRBJ2-3, the V gene TRBV24-1; D not certain. The length of the CDR3 is 16 residues. Germline CDR1 and CDR2: KGHDR and SFDVKD. Between the trimmed V and J ends, which lost 4 bases and 1 base, there was a span of 14 bases. CDR3 protein: CATSERNGKGTDTQYF. The CDR3 DNA reads as TGTGCCACCAGTGAAAGGAATGGCAAAGGCACAGATACGCAGTATTTT.

The CDR3 protein is CATSDPTSGGLYEQYF. In nucleotides, the CDR3 is TGTGCCACCAGTGATCCTACTAGCGGGGGCCTCTACGAGCAGTACTTC. The gene calls are TRBV24-1 and TRBJ2-7, with 11 bases identical to TRBD2. This CDR3 comprises 16 residues. Germline V gene sequence: CDR1 KGHDR, CDR2 SFDVKD. The trim removed 3 bases at V and 3 bases at J, leaving 6 bases unmatched.

V usage is TRBV5-1 and J usage is TRBJ2-7, with 8 nucleotides matching TRBD1. J gave up 7 bases and V 4 bases, and 10 bases lay outside the gene matches. CDR1 and CDR2 from the germline V gene are SGHRS and YFSETQ. The CDR3 contains 14 residues. The DNA of the CDR3 is TGCGCCAGCAGCCACTTGACAGGGGAAAAGGAGCAGTACTTC. Its protein is CASSHLTGEKEQYF. Looking up the rest from reference TRBV5-1 and TRBJ2-7 gives the full variable domain: KAGVTQTPRYLIKTRGQQVTLSCSPISGHRSVSWYQQTPGQGLQFLFEYFSETQRNKGNFPGRFSGRQFSNSRSEMNVSTLELGDSALYLCASSHLTGEKEQYFGPGTRLTVT.

The chain employs TRBV5-1 and TRBJ1-1; D ambiguous. V lost 1 base, J lost 0 bases, and 4 bases lay in between. This CDR3 has 13 amino acids. Per the germline V gene, CDR1 is SGHRS and CDR2 is YFSETQ. The CDR3 protein is CASSLSLNTEAFF. CDR3 coding DNA: TGCGCCAGCAGCTTGAGCTTGAACACTGAAGCTTTCTTT. The entire variable domain, with the rest obtained from reference TRBV5-1 and TRBJ1-1, is as follows: KAGVTQTPRYLIKTRGQQVTLSCSPISGHRSVSWYQQTPGQGLQFLFEYFSETQRNKGNFPGRFSGRQFSNSRSEMNVSTLELGDSALYLCASSLSLNTEAFFGQGTRLTVV.

The chain recombines TRBV5-5 with TRBJ1-2; perhaps TRBD1 as D (5 bases). CDR1 and CDR2 (germline): SGHKS, YYEKEE (reference sequence). There are 14 residues in the CDR3. Trimming shortened V by 6 bases and J by 6 bases, and 18 bases separated the two germline ends. The CDR3 region is CASILGQDTHGYTF. The CDR3 coding sequence is TGTGCCAGCATTCTCGGGCAGGACACTCATGGCTACACCTTC.

The chain links TRBV10-2 to TRBJ2-1; 11 positions agree with TRBD1. The CDR3 totals 16 residues. Germline loops: CDR1 WSHSY, CDR2 SAAADI. The junction had 3 bases not matched to a gene; V was cut back by 0 bases and J by 5 bases. The CDR3: CASSESRGQGDNEQFF. The DNA of the CDR3 is TGCGCCAGCAGTGAGTCTCGGGGACAGGGGGACAATGAGCAGTTCTTC.

CDR3 residues: CASSPTGVRGYTF. In nucleotides, the CDR3 is TGTGCCAGCAGCCCGACAGGGGTAAGGGGCTACACCTTC. The chain uses TRBV27 and TRBJ1-2, with TRBD1 identical over 8 bases. V shed 6 bases and J 8 bases; nucleotides not matched to a gene: 8. CDR3 length: 13 amino acids. The germline gives CDR1 MNHEY, CDR2 SMNVEV (reference sequence).

This chain joins TRBV2 and TRBJ1-2, with a possible D match to TRBD1 (5 bases). CDR1 is SNHLY, CDR2 FYNNEI, per germline. With 9 bases removed from V and 0 bases from J, the gap between germline ends came to 14 bases. This CDR3 contains 14 residues. CDR3 protein: CARDKEGANYGYTF. CDR3 DNA: TGTGCCAGGGACAAGGAAGGGGCTAACTATGGCTACACCTTC.

The J gene is TRBJ2-5, the V gene TRBV9, with D possibly matching TRBD1 (7 bases). CDR1 is SGDLS, CDR2 YYNGEE, per germline. CDR3 length: 14 residues. V gave up 6 bases and J gave up 5 bases, with 17 bases separating them. For the CDR3, the DNA is TGTGCCAGCAATCGCCAGGGGGGCGTGGAGACCCAGTACTTC. It translates to CASNRQGGVETQYF.

V gene TRBV27 combines with J gene TRBJ1-2, with a possible D match to TRBD1 (5 bases). This CDR3 spans 13 amino acids. V was pared by 8 bases and J by 3 bases, with 13 bases between. The V gene's germline CDR1 is MNHEY and CDR2 SMNVEV (reference sequence). CDR3 nucleotide sequence: TGTGCCAGCGGCCGGGGCGGGCACTATGGCTACACCTTC. This codes for CASGRGGHYGYTF.

The chain employs TRBV15 and TRBJ2-3; D ambiguous. Looked up from germline, CDR1 is LNHNV and CDR2 is YYDKDF (reference sequence). The length of the CDR3 is 13 residues. V was cut by 1 base and J by 6 bases, with 8 bases left in between. The CDR3 region is CATSRVIRDTQYF. The CDR3 DNA sequence: TGTGCCACCAGCAGAGTTATTCGGGATACGCAGTATTTT.

The chain carries TRBV5-4 and TRBJ1-4, with a weak D call TRBD1 (6 bases). V gave up 1 base and J gave up 8 bases, with 18 bases separating them. The CDR3 consists of 16 residues. The germline CDR1 and CDR2 sequences are SGHNT and YYREEE (reference sequence). For the CDR3, the DNA is TGTGCCAGCAGCTTGAATCTGGACACCGGGGGCGAAAAACTGTTTTTT. This sequence encodes CASSLNLDTGGEKLFF.

The CDR3 protein is CASSRRGGATGDNYGYTF. The CDR3 DNA reads TGTGCCAGCAGTCGACGGGGAGGAGCAACTGGTGATAACTATGGCTACACCTTC. The J gene is TRBJ1-2, the V gene TRBV6-6; D unresolved. Germline lookup yields CDR1 MNHNY and CDR2 SVGAGI (reference sequence). Trimming took off 5 bases at V and 1 base at J, with 23 bases between the two ends. The CDR3 consists of 18 residues.

The J gene is TRBJ1-1, the V gene TRBV5-5; D gene ambiguous. The CDR3 spans 13 residues. CDR1 is SGHKS and CDR2 is YYEKEE in the germline V gene (reference sequence). Trimming took off 4 bases at V and 0 bases at J, with 7 bases between the two ends. This CDR3 reads CASSLQLNTEAFF. The CDR3 bases are TGTGCCAGCAGCCTACAGCTGAACACTGAAGCTTTCTTT.